The 13 T cell receptor beta chains in this list originate from one sample, sequenced in a study of T cell responses to AZD1222 COVID-19 vaccine (dated by TCRdb to about 2021). The sample's time point, from its label and the paper: baseline before first vaccination. The library was obtained by the immunoSEQ multiplex PCR assay. Here the immuneACCESS table is served through TCRdb, limited to in-frame sequences with V and J called. Missing clones are a known gap in these copies; in checked studies unresolved V genes cover under half, and the rest lacks a known reason. The sample records 100,000 to 150,000 clones, roughly 89% of which are singletons. Together, the top ten hold approximately 5.9% of the sample. The source was peripheral blood, collected on day 0 of AZD1222 vaccination. The receptor source for this set is an adult in good health.

J is TRBJ1-2 and V is TRBV7-9, with 7 bases matching TRBD1. The length of the CDR3 is 14 residues. V dropped 2 bases and J dropped 4; count of bases not matched to a gene: 4. The germline gives CDR1 SEHNR, CDR2 FQNEAQ (reference sequence). CDR3 loop: CASSLLDRSYGYTF. CDR3 DNA: TGTGCCAGCAGCTTATTGGACAGGAGCTATGGCTACACCTTC.

This chain joins TRBV6-5 and TRBJ2-5, with D maybe TRBD1 (5 bases). CDR3 length: 15 residues. The germline V gene has CDR1 MNHEY and CDR2 SVGAGI. The germline V and J ends were trimmed by 10 bases and 2 bases, with 20 bases remaining between them. The CDR3: CATLRPGIRQETQYF. The CDR3 bases are TGTGCCACCCTTCGTCCAGGGATAAGGCAAGAGACCCAGTACTTC.

The chain has TRBV7-9 and TRBJ1-6; D ambiguous. The CDR3 loop spans 13 amino acids. The ends were cut back, 0 bases at V and 7 bases at J, with 4 bases in the middle. Germline CDR1 is SEHNR and CDR2 is FQNEAQ (reference sequence). The DNA of the CDR3 is TGTGCCAGCAGCTTAGCCGCAAATTCACCCCTCCACTTT. It yields the protein CASSLAANSPLHF. The whole variable domain, filled in from reference TRBV7-9 and TRBJ1-6, reads DTGVSQNPRHKITKRGQNVTFRCDPISEHNRLYWYRQTLGQGPEFLTYFQNEAQLEKSRLLSDRFSAERPKGSFSTLEIQRTEQGDSAMYLCASSLAANSPLHFGNGTRLTVT.

The chain has TRBV2 and TRBJ1-6; no reliable D call. Between the trimmed V and J ends, which lost 8 bases and 7 bases, there was a span of 12 bases. Germline V gene lookup returns CDR1 SNHLY and CDR2 FYNNEI. The CDR3 has 13 residues. The CDR3 nucleotides read TGTGCCAGCCGTGCGGTGGGGAATTCACCCCTCCACTTT. Translated: CASRAVGNSPLHF.

This chain connects TRBV5-1 to TRBJ2-7; tentatively, D is TRBD1 or TRBD2 (6 bases each). Looked up from germline, CDR1 is SGHRS and CDR2 is YFSETQ. Trimming took 0 bases from V and 5 from J, leaving 15 bases between them. The CDR3 runs to 15 residues. CDR3 in DNA: TGCGCCAGCAGCTTGGCCGGGGGCCGGGGGAACGAGCAGTACTTC. Its translation is CASSLAGGRGNEQYF.

The rearrangement links TRBV5-5 to TRBJ1-3; maybe TRBD1 (6 bases). This CDR3 is 16 amino acids long. Trimming left V 1 base short and J 6 bases short, with 17 bases between. Germline V CDR1 and CDR2: SGHKS, YYEKEE (reference sequence). CDR3 protein: CASSLSPTGFANTIYF. Written as DNA, the CDR3 is TGTGCCAGCAGCTTGAGTCCGACAGGTTTTGCAAACACCATATATTTT.

The rearrangement uses TRBV27 and TRBJ2-5, with D perhaps being TRBD1 or TRBD2 (5 bases each). There are 12 residues in the CDR3. The germline gives CDR1 MNHEY, CDR2 SMNVEV (reference sequence). Deletions cut 5 bases from V and 14 bases from J, with 18 bases between. The CDR3 reads CASSRLSGTLYF. CDR3 DNA sequence: TGTGCCAGCAGTCGTCTATCCGGGACCCTCTACTTC.

V and J are TRBV27 and TRBJ2-1; possibly TRBD2 for D (5 bases). With 7 bases removed from V and 0 bases from J, the gap between germline ends came to 10 bases. The CDR3 is made up of 14 amino acids. Germline assignment: CDR1 MNHEY and CDR2 SMNVEV (reference sequence). The CDR3 nucleotides read TGTGCCAGCATTAACCGGGACTCCTACAATGAGCAGTTCTTC. Translated, it gives CASINRDSYNEQFF.

The V and J genes are TRBV28 and TRBJ1-5; TRBD1 aligns across 8 bases. The CDR3 extends over 13 amino acids. Germline V gene sequence: CDR1 MDHEN, CDR2 SYDVKM. J gave up 7 bases and V 4 bases, and 3 bases lay outside the gene matches. The CDR3 coding sequence is TGTGCCAGCAGTTCAGGGGGCTGGCAGCCCCAGCATTTT. This gives the protein CASSSGGWQPQHF.

The chain uses TRBV18 and TRBJ1-2; no definite D call. Germline V gene lookup returns CDR1 KGHSH and CDR2 LQKENI. Deletions cut 3 bases from V and 8 bases from J, with 13 bases between. The CDR3 is 13 residues long. The CDR3 region has the DNA TGTGCCAGCTCACCGCCCCCGGGTCGGGGCTACACCTTC. Its protein is CASSPPPGRGYTF.

V gene TRBV12-5 combines with J gene TRBJ2-1; D might be TRBD1 or TRBD2, each matching 5 bases. Germline CDR1 LGHNT, CDR2 FRNRAP. V was cut by 8 bases and J by 0 bases, with 23 bases left in between. The CDR3 consists of 18 residues. DNA of the CDR3: TGTGCTAGTACCCTCAGGGCCCTCGGGGAGAGCTCCTACAATGAGCAGTTCTTC. This encodes CASTLRALGESSYNEQFF.

The chain carries TRBV4-1 and TRBJ2-1, with 9 bases aligning to TRBD2. After removal of 7 bases from V and 5 bases from J, the junction contained 9 bases not matched to a gene. This CDR3 contains 15 residues. The V gene's germline CDR1 is MGHRA and CDR2 YSYEKL. CDR3 sequence: CASNSGGRADNEQFF. CDR3 nucleotides: TGCGCCAGCAACTCCGGCGGGAGGGCGGACAATGAGCAGTTCTTC.

CDR3 region: CASSSTGDIRGSGYTF. In DNA, the CDR3 is TGTGCCAGTAGTTCCACCGGTGACATCCGTGGGAGTGGCTACACCTTC. The chain links TRBV19 to TRBJ1-2, with D hard to call. CDR3 length: 16 residues. The germline gives CDR1 LNHDA, CDR2 SQIVND (reference sequence). Deletions cut 5 bases from V and 7 bases from J, with 23 bases between.